The 13 T cell receptor beta chains in this list originate from one sample, sequenced in a study of CD8+CD57+ T cells in acquired aplastic anemia. Genomic DNA was employed as the template in profiling TCR beta VDJ and CDR3. TCRdb re-analysed the reads in MiXCR, keeping a single row per CDR3 protein. The sample records around 170,000 distinct CDR3 sequences, nearly 50% being singletons. Patients chosen for sequencing had CD8+CD57+ cells that had expanded, as shown by flow cytometry. Sequenced input: sorted CD4+, CD8+, or CD8+CD57+ T cells (not recorded which) from PBMCs. The receptors shown here come from a human donor with aplastic anemia.

CDR3 sequence reads: CSVDRGGKTQYF. The DNA of the CDR3 is TGCAGCGTTGATCGGGGGGGCAAGACCCAGTACTTC. This chain links TRBV29-1 with TRBJ2-5, with TRBD2 matching over 8 bases. CDR3 length equals 12 residues. Germline CDR1 reads SQVTM; CDR2 reads ANQGSEA. V gave up 3 bases and J gave up 6 bases; unmatched junction bases: 3.

V usage is TRBV20-1 and J usage is TRBJ1-2, with 11 bases lining up with TRBD1. Germline CDR1 reads DFQATT; CDR2 reads SNEGSKA (reference sequence). Trimming cost V 6 bases and J 3 bases; bases outside gene matches: 9. CDR3 size: 15 residues. CDR3 DNA sequence: TGCAGTGCCTCCCGGACAGGGGGCTGGGACTATGGCTACACCTTC. Translation gives CSASRTGGWDYGYTF.

The chain joins TRBV11-3 to TRBJ1-2; D uncertain. V lost 1 base and J lost 8, with 11 bases in between. CDR3 size: 13 residues. The germline V gene has CDR1 SGHNT and CDR2 YENEEA. Written as DNA, the CDR3 is TGTGCCAGCAGCTTAGCGGACGGTGAGGGCTACACCTTC. The encoded protein is CASSLADGEGYTF.

This clonotype was counted only a few times. The J gene is TRBJ2-2, the V gene TRBV7-2; D unresolved. There are 12 residues in the CDR3. With 5 bases removed from V and 6 bases from J, the gap between germline ends came to 7 bases. Per the germline V gene, CDR1 is SGHTA and CDR2 is FQGNSA. CDR3 residues: CASSPTAGELFF. The CDR3 nucleotides are TGTGCCAGCAGCCCGACCGCCGGGGAGCTGTTTTTT. The variable domain in full, with the rest retrieved from reference TRBV7-2 and TRBJ2-2, is GAGVSQSPSNKVTEKGKDVELRCDPISGHTALYWYRQSLGQGLEFLIYFQGNSAPDKSGLPSDRFSAERTGGSVSTLTIQRTQQEDSAVYLCASSPTAGELFFGEGSRLTVL.

There are many counts of this clonotype. The chain employs TRBV5-1 and TRBJ2-6; no firm D call. V lost 1 base to trimming and J lost 3 bases, with 8 bases between them. CDR1 is SGHRS, CDR2 YFSETQ, per germline. This CDR3 spans 15 amino acids. Here the CDR3 DNA reads TGCGCCAGCAGCTTGTTTTCCCTTGGGGCCAACGTCCTGACTTTC. Its protein is CASSLFSLGANVLTF. The variable domain in full, completed from reference TRBV5-1 and TRBJ2-6, reads KAGVTQTPRYLIKTRGQQVTLSCSPISGHRSVSWYQQTPGQGLQFLFEYFSETQRNKGNFPGRFSGRQFSNSRSEMNVSTLELGDSALYLCASSLFSLGANVLTFGAGSRLTVL.

This clonotype has a count of ten or more. The chain links TRBV9 to TRBJ2-7, with 12 bases that match TRBD2. The CDR3 has 15 residues. CDR1 and CDR2 from the germline V gene are SGDLS and YYNGEE. V lost 4 bases to trimming and J lost 2 bases; unmatched junction nucleotides: 4. The CDR3 DNA is TGTGCCAGCAGCCCCAGACTAGCGGGGGCCTACGAGCAGTACTTC. This translates into CASSPRLAGAYEQYF. Using reference TRBV9 and TRBJ2-7 for the parts outside the CDR3, the full variable domain is DSGVTQTPKHLITATGQRVTLRCSPRSGDLSVYWYQQSLDQGLQFLIQYYNGEERAKGNILERFSAQQFPDLHSELNLSSLELGDSALYFCASSPRLAGAYEQYFGPGTRLTVT.

V usage is TRBV28 and J usage is TRBJ2-3; the match to TRBD2 covers 7 bases. Per the germline V gene, CDR1 is MDHEN and CDR2 is SYDVKM. V shed 6 bases and J 4 bases; nucleotides not matched to a gene: 7. The CDR3 totals 14 residues. Here the CDR3 DNA reads TGTGCCAGCAGATTTGCGGGAGTCTCAGATACGCAGTATTTT. Encoded protein: CASRFAGVSDTQYF.

The V call is TRBV3-1, the J call TRBJ2-1; D remains ambiguous. CDR1 LGHDT and CDR2 YNNKEL come from the germline V gene (reference sequence). The V end was cut by 1 base, the J end by 7 bases, with 11 bases between. This CDR3 has 14 residues. The CDR3 DNA sequence: TGTGCCAGCAGCCAAGGGTCCTTGGTGAATGAGCAGTTCTTC. Its translation: CASSQGSLVNEQFF.

The rearrangement links TRBV19 to TRBJ1-2; 7 nucleotides agree with TRBD1. V lost 9 bases and J lost 5; bases outside the gene matches: 9. Germline V gene lookup returns CDR1 LNHDA and CDR2 SQIVND (reference sequence). The CDR3 contains 13 residues. The CDR3 coding sequence is TGTGCCAGCGAAGACAGGGAGCTATATGGCTACACCTTC. This encodes CASEDRELYGYTF.

This clonotype has at least ten counts. This rearrangement joins TRBV15 to TRBJ1-1; D is undetermined. The CDR3 contains 14 residues. Trimming removed 0 bases from V and 0 bases from J, with 5 bases in between. Germline V CDR1 and CDR2: LNHNV, YYDKDF (reference sequence). CDR3 amino acids: CATSRDIMNTEAFF. The CDR3, as DNA: TGTGCCACCAGCAGAGATATTATGAACACTGAAGCTTTCTTT.

This clonotype was observed a single time. The CDR3 DNA reads TGTGCCAGCAGCCAAGAAGGCGGGGGGATGAACACTGAAGCTTTCTTT. Its translation: CASSQEGGGMNTEAFF. J is TRBJ1-1 and V is TRBV3-1, with a weak D call TRBD1 (5 bases). CDR3 length equals 16 residues. V was clipped by 0 bases and J by 0 bases, with 11 bases between them. Germline loops: CDR1 LGHDT, CDR2 YNNKEL (reference sequence).

Concerning this clonotype itself: The germline gene is not matched at one end of the junction; a read error may be the cause. This chain joins TRBV24-1 and TRBJ2-7; D remains unclear. Germline V gene data show CDR1 as KGHDR and CDR2 as SFDVKD. The CDR3 is made up of 13 amino acids. The CDR3: CSTSDGPGYEQYF. CDR3 nucleotide sequence: TGCTCCACCAGTGATGGACCGGGCTACGAGCAGTACTTC.

Here the CDR3 DNA reads TGCGCCAGCAGCTTGGCTGGGGCCGGGGATACGCAGTATTTT. Encoded protein: CASSLAGAGDTQYF. This rearrangement joins TRBV5-1 to TRBJ2-3; a possible D gene is TRBD1 (5 bases). Looked up from germline, CDR1 is SGHRS and CDR2 is YFSETQ. This CDR3 region has 14 residues. Deletions cut 0 bases from V and 6 bases from J, with 11 bases between.